The 10 T cell receptor beta chains below were found in one sample sequenced in a study of blood T cell repertoires in COVID-19. Profiled with immunoSEQ multiplex PCR; TCRdb holds only in-frame clones, not every one. The sample lists around 200,000 clones, 80% to 90% seen once, with about a tenth in the top ten. The sample comprised PBMCs or T cells enriched from blood (not recorded which). Source of these receptors: a man aged 18 to 30 with acute COVID-19.

This chain connects TRBV13 to TRBJ2-1; D not resolved. V lost 6 bases and J 5 bases, leaving 20 bases between the germline ends. The CDR3 totals 16 residues. Germline values: CDR1 PRHDT, CDR2 FYEKMQ (reference sequence). CDR3 in amino acids: CASRPVGDVYNNEQFF. The CDR3 DNA follows: TGTGCCAGCAGGCCTGTGGGCGACGTTTATAACAATGAGCAGTTCTTC. Full variable domain (outside the CDR3, taken from reference TRBV13 and TRBJ2-1): AAGVIQSPRHLIKEKRETATLKCYPIPRHDTVYWYQQGPGQDPQFLISFYEKMQSDKGSIPDRFSAQQFSDYHSELNMSSLELGDSALYFCASRPVGDVYNNEQFFGPGTRLTVL.

The chain carries TRBV7-9 and TRBJ1-1, with 7 bases that match TRBD1. V was clipped by 5 bases and J by 7 bases; unmatched bases: 10. The CDR3 covers 14 residues. The germline V gene has CDR1 SEHNR and CDR2 FQNEAQ (reference sequence). CDR3 coding DNA: TGTGCCAGCAGCGGACCGGACAGGTCCCTTGAAGCTTTCTTT. This encodes CASSGPDRSLEAFF.

The chain has TRBV7-6 and TRBJ1-3; D remains unclear. The CDR3 covers 14 residues. From germline, CDR1 is SGHVS and CDR2 FNYEAQ. V shed 2 bases and J shed 0 bases, with 5 bases lying between them. Here the CDR3 reads CASSLFGSGNTIYF. The CDR3 coding sequence is TGTGCCAGCAGCTTATTCGGCTCTGGAAACACCATATATTTT.

The chain has TRBV6-5 and TRBJ2-7, with D possibly being TRBD1 (5 bases). The CDR3 is made up of 16 amino acids. V lost 0 bases to trimming and J lost 3 bases, with 15 bases between them. Germline-derived CDR1 and CDR2 are MNHEY and SVGAGI. The CDR3 reads CASSYSIGHSIYEQYF. The CDR3, as DNA: TGTGCCAGCAGTTACTCGATAGGACATTCGATCTACGAGCAGTACTTC.

This clone was recorded only once. The J gene is TRBJ2-7, the V gene TRBV7-9, with D maybe TRBD2 (6 bases). The CDR3 extends over 15 amino acids. Germline V gives CDR1 SEHNR, CDR2 FQNEAQ (reference sequence). V was trimmed by 4 bases and J by 3 bases, leaving 16 bases between them. The CDR3 nucleotides are TGTGCCAGCAGCTCCCAGCGGGCCGGAAACTACGAGCAGTACTTC. This codes for CASSSQRAGNYEQYF.

The chain has TRBV5-1 and TRBJ1-1; D remains unclear. The CDR3 loop spans 13 amino acids. Germline V gene lookup returns CDR1 SGHRS and CDR2 YFSETQ. Trimming stripped 2 bases from V and 1 base from J, with 6 bases between. The CDR3 DNA follows: TGCGCCAGCAGCTTCGGTGGGAACACTGAAGCTTTCTTT. Translated, it gives CASSFGGNTEAFF.

The chain couples TRBV11-3 to TRBJ1-2; 12 bases map to TRBD1. CDR3 length: 15 amino acids. Germline V gene lookup returns CDR1 SGHNT and CDR2 YENEEA. V was clipped by 5 bases and J by 7 bases; unmatched bases: 8. The CDR3 bases are TGTGCCAGCAGCAAACGGGACAGGGGGCAGGGTGGCTACACCTTC. Translated: CASSKRDRGQGGYTF.

The chain recombines TRBV6-5 with TRBJ1-1; 8 nucleotides align to TRBD1. With V trimmed by 6 bases and J by 5 bases, 8 bases remained unmatched. Germline CDR1 and CDR2: MNHEY and SVGAGI. CDR3 length equals 14 residues. CDR3 coding DNA: TGTGCCAGCAGCCGATACAGGGGGATAACTGAAGCTTTCTTT. It is translated as CASSRYRGITEAFF.

The V call is TRBV7-3, the J call TRBJ1-1; the match to TRBD1 covers 12 bases. Per the germline V gene, CDR1 is SGHTA and CDR2 is FQGTGA. J lost 6 bases, V lost 8 bases, and 10 bases had no gene match. CDR3 length: 15 amino acids. CDR3 sequence reads: CASRFSGTGGSEAFF. The CDR3 DNA reads as TGTGCCAGCCGTTTCTCCGGGACAGGGGGCTCTGAAGCTTTCTTT. The whole variable domain, filled in from reference TRBV7-3 and TRBJ1-1, reads GAGVSQTPSNKVTEKGKYVELRCDPISGHTALYWYRQSLGQGPEFLIYFQGTGAADDSGLPNDRFFAVRPEGSVSTLKIQRTERGDSAVYLCASRFSGTGGSEAFFGQGTRLTVV.

This chain links TRBV6-6 with TRBJ2-1; D uncertain. V was shortened by 5 bases and J by 0 bases, with 11 bases between the two germline ends. CDR1 and CDR2 from the germline V gene are MNHNY and SVGAGI (reference sequence). This CDR3 comprises 15 residues. The CDR3: CASSPETRSYNEQFF. The CDR3 region has the DNA TGTGCCAGCAGTCCAGAAACCCGCTCCTACAATGAGCAGTTCTTC.